This TCR beta chain originates from a study of human T cells and chemical hapten exposure. About the study: Patients having alopecia areata, totalis or universalis were mostly female. Study findings and constraints: The study found that DPC sensitization did not change TCRs above 1 in 1000 frequency.

This clonotype was seen a few times. Antigen specificity is unknown. Documented time point: patch test 3, about 24 weeks after DPC sensitization. Treatment denoted: therapeutic diphenylcyclopropenone sensitization with weekly scalp DPC. TCRdb re-derived calls from the RACE reads in MiXCR, one entry per CDR3 protein. The sample has over 150,000 distinct CDR3 sequences, about 27% seen once. The sample consisted of whole blood, taken in connection with sensitization to the hapten diphenylcyclopropenone (DPC). The TCR comes from a woman between 18 and 29 years old with alopecia areata. Some clones in this sample may be carry-over from other donors' samples.

The CDR3, as DNA: TGTGCCACCAGTGAACGCGGGAGTACTTTATACTTC. As protein: CATSERGSTLYF. The J gene is TRBJ2-7, the V gene TRBV24-1; 7 nucleotides align to TRBD2. Germline CDR1 is KGHDR and CDR2 is SFDVKD. This CDR3 is 12 amino acids long. Unmatched junction bases numbered 9, after V lost 4 bases and J lost 13 bases.